The following is a TCR beta chain sequence with its context. Its antigen is unidentified. From germline, CDR1 is SEHNR and CDR2 FQNEAQ (reference sequence). The ends were cut back, 11 bases at V and 2 bases at J, with 16 bases in the middle. The CDR3 contains 13 residues. This entry belongs to a study of T-cell memory formation after mild COVID-19. Study conclusions and caveats: Second-wave clones with a day 37 peak had unconfirmed SARS-CoV-2 specificity. Among clones contracting day 15 to 85, CD4/CD8 was balanced, whereas later expanders leaned CD4+.

5'RACE primed from the constant segment yielded TCR alpha and TCR beta cDNA libraries bearing sample barcodes and UMIs. TCRdb passed the 5' RACE reads through MiXCR, listing each CDR3 protein once. The sample records about 140,000 distinct CDR3 sequences, about 14% being singletons. This sequence originates from an adult woman who had mild COVID-19 (a few samples of this study predate the infection). Cell type and time point are not known. The gene calls are TRBV7-9 and TRBJ2-7; TRBD2 is a possible D gene (5 bases). The sequencing sample was made of PBMCs or a T cell subset sorted from them (not recorded which). In nucleotides, the CDR3 is TGTGCCTGCATGGGAGACCGCGCCTACGAGCAGTACTTC. Its protein is CACMGDRAYEQYF.